This TCR beta chain is drawn from a study of Ad26.COV2.S vaccination and SARS-CoV-2 variants. For the study at large: The authors gave Ad26.COV2.S intramuscularly, either once or twice 56 days apart. Study-wide results and caveats: Spike-specific TCR breadth in vaccine recipients exceeded that seen in placebo recipients. Reported findings describe substantial breadth in spike-specific CD8+ and CD4+ T cell responses following vaccination.

The method was immunoSEQ multiplex PCR; TCRdb's version includes in-frame clones alone and lacks a portion of them. The sample includes approximately 360,000 clones, 83% seen only once; the top ten take nearly 7.5%. The treatment is: 19 received Ad26.COV2.S at low or high dose, single or two shots; about 5 received placebo; per-sample allocation not given. On day 63 after the first injection, vaccine and placebo recipients gave samples. Germline CDR1 SGHVS, CDR2 FQNEAQ. The CDR3 contains 14 residues. V lost 4 bases, J lost 5 bases, and 14 bases lay in between. Only one count was recorded for this clone. Its antigen is currently unknown.

The source is a person between 18 and 65 years old who received the Ad26.COV2.S COVID-19 vaccine or a placebo. This sequence joins TRBV7-8 and TRBJ1-1; a weak D match, TRBD1 (5 bases). Material: peripheral blood, obtained in a trial of Ad26.COV2.S vaccine versus placebo. The CDR3 DNA reads as TGTGCCAGCAGCTCCCGGCGGGAGGGGACTGAAGCTTTCTTT. This encodes CASSSRREGTEAFF.